This T cell receptor (beta chain) came from a study of technical replicates of blood from a few donors. Here immunoSEQ multiplex PCR was the method, and the copy in TCRdb shows in-frame clones only, minus some. Counted here are about 90,000 clones, 85% to 95% occurring once; the ten biggest clones make up about 0.26%. The CDR3 is made up of 11 amino acids. Sequenced material: T cells isolated from PBMCs. The clonotype originates from a human donor in good health. The chain has TRBV12-1 and TRBJ2-1; TRBD2, as called in the table, went unchecked against the DNA. TRBV12-1 is designated a pseudogene. For the CDR3, the DNA is TGTGCCAGCAGCACTAGCGATGAGCAGTTCTTC. It yields the protein CASSTSDEQFF.